This T cell receptor (beta chain) stems from a study of OX40 agonist ivuxolimab in advanced cancers. Whole-study context: Each patient was given ivuxolimab into a vein every 2 weeks, at 0.01 to 10 mg/kg.

The CDR3 spans 15 residues. V was pared by 9 bases and J by 2 bases, with 9 bases of the junction left unmatched. Germline CDR1 LNHDA, CDR2 SQIVND (reference sequence). Profiling relied on immunoSEQ multiplex PCR, and the TCRdb table lists in-frame clones only, not all of them. Seen here are 77,000 or so clones, about 92% observed once, and the top ten hold 1.5% to 2%. The source material was CD4+ or CD8+ T cells sorted from blood, sampled in a trial of the OX40 agonist ivuxolimab. This TCR was recovered from an adult with an advanced solid tumor such as melanoma, head and neck, liver or kidney cancer. The chain carries TRBV19 and TRBJ2-3; 9 bases map to TRBD2. The CDR3 reads CASTGLAGYTDTQYF. The CDR3 DNA sequence: TGTGCCAGCACGGGGCTAGCGGGGTACACAGATACGCAGTATTTT.